This T cell receptor beta chain is drawn from a study of early T cells in non-severe SARS-CoV-2 infection. Study background: Sequencing of bulk RNA from unsorted whole blood was done, without chain pairing. Whole-study results and caveats: Matches to VDJdb favored anti-spike CD8 responses and missed private and CD4 specificities.

Remarks on this clonotype: The antigen remains unidentified.

CDR3 length: 14 residues. The ends were cut back, 10 bases at V and 0 bases at J, with 16 bases in the middle. Germline CDR1 is SEHNR and CDR2 is FQNEAQ (reference sequence). TCRdb ran MiXCR on the 5' RACE reads and lists one entry per CDR3 protein. The sample holds around 63,000 distinct CDR3 sequences, about 6% seen once. The chain employs TRBV7-9 and TRBJ2-7; D gene ambiguous. The clonotype was recovered from an adult who was a healthcare worker with PCR-confirmed SARS-CoV-2 infection or an uninfected control (not recorded which). The sequencing used whole blood, collected at baseline. In nucleotides, the CDR3 is TGTGCCACCACTCTACACCCCCTCTCCTACGAGCAGTACTTC. Translated, it gives CATTLHPLSYEQYF.